The sequence of this TCR beta chain was determined in a study of STAT3 mutations in large granular lymphocyte leukemia. Concerning this clone: Its antigen is currently unknown.

The data were produced by immunoSEQ multiplex PCR, yet TCRdb's version contains in-frame clones alone and is incomplete. The table shows fewer than 8,500 clones, with roughly nine tenths occurring only once. CDR1 and CDR2 (germline): SNHLY, FYNNEI. The CDR3 is 15 residues long. V gave up 7 bases and J gave up 5 bases; unmatched junction bases: 6. Study findings and constraints: In T-cell large granular lymphocyte leukemia, about half of patients showed multiple immunodominant subclonotypes. All newly emerging clones after therapy were STAT3 wild type.

Sequences were obtained from peripheral blood mononuclear cells. The chain is built from TRBV2 and TRBJ2-1; 12 positions agree with TRBD2. This TCR was recovered from a man between 45 and 60 years old with T-cell large granular lymphocyte leukemia. Some clones in this sample may be carry-over from other donors' samples. For the CDR3, the DNA is TGTGCCAGCAACCGACTAGCGGGGGTAAACAATGAGCAGTTCTTC. Residues: CASNRLAGVNNEQFF. The full variable domain, completed using reference TRBV2 and TRBJ2-1, is EPEVTQTPSHQVTQMGQEVILRCVPISNHLYFYWYRQILGQKVEFLVSFYNNEISEKSEIFDDQFSVERPDGSNFTLKIRSTKLEDSAMYFCASNRLAGVNNEQFFGPGTRLTVL.